This T cell receptor beta chain came from a study of cytomegalovirus exposure and HLA in healthy donors (dated 2017 in TCRdb). With regard to the full study: The approximately 710 repertoires of the first cohort and the 120 validation repertoires were produced on the same platform, according to a later analysis. The study aimed to test whether signatures of past pathogen exposure could be identified by cataloging public T cell receptors. A separate validation cohort of more than 100 different subjects was used in addition to the 666-subject first cohort. To predict cytomegalovirus infection status, the study combined high-throughput TCR immunosequencing, statistical association of individual TCRs with disease status, and machine learning. The paper's findings and limits, for the study overall: In a later analysis, TCRs clustered in the first cohort were found to also tend to co-occur in the roughly 120 validation repertoires, with 90% to 95% of cluster scores above 0. The study listed 164 TCR beta chains as associated with cytomegalovirus. In vitro tests confirmed that a few of the cytomegalovirus-associated TCR beta chains recognize cytomegalovirus antigens. Cytomegalovirus status was reported to be diagnosed by the classifier with high specificity and sensitivity in both the original and validation cohorts. It was suggested by the authors that the approach could potentially be generalized to other disease states and immunological phenotypes. The validation cohort had no HLA typing available for a later analysis, so co-occurrence within that cohort was assessed over all 120 or so repertoires. Across donors, most TCR sequences were observed very rarely, whereas some public TCRs were present in many individuals.

On this clone itself: Its recognized antigen is unknown. No base qualities exist here, and no much larger clone lies one base off it.

CDR1 GTSNPN and CDR2 SVGIG were looked up in the germline V gene (reference sequence). From the cysteine up to the phenylalanine, the CDR3 has a length of 14 residues. This entry keeps only the CDR3 DNA: 42 bases, framed from base 1. After removal of 2 bases from V and 6 bases from J, the junction retains 4 bases not matched to a gene. Receptor amplification or capture employed the immunoSEQ multiplex PCR assay. The authors' pipeline ran thus. To diagnose cytomegalovirus status from the catalog of TCR beta chain sequences, a statistical classification framework was built. TCRdb took this table from immuneACCESS and kept in-frame rearrangements with V and J called. Such tables lack part of the clones; where checked against another copy, unresolved V genes explain under half of the gap, and the rest is unexplained. Clone size and V and J calls were adopted from that table, with D and trimming inferred from the DNA. Counted in this sample were tens of thousands of clones; 93% of them appeared once. The top ten hold 5.8% of the sample.

The donors belonged to the validation cohort of 120 subjects, which was separate from the roughly 670-subject first cohort. This chain joins TRBV30 to TRBJ2-1; 10 bases in the junction line up with TRBD2. The sample consisted of PBMCs. This clonotype originated in a woman aged 18-30 years in good health and CMV-seronegative. The DNA reads as follows: TGTGCCTGGAGTAAGGGGACTAGCGCCAATGAGCAGTTCTTC. Translated, this gives CAWSKGTSANEQFF. Joined to the reference TRBV30 and TRBJ2-1 proteins, this CDR3 gives the full variable domain: SQTIHQWPATLVQPVGSPLSLECTVEGTSNPNLYWYRQAAGRGLQLLFYSVGIGQISSEVPQNLSASRPQDRQFILSSKKLLLSDSGFYLCAWSKGTSANEQFFGPGTRLTVL.